The rows below give T cell receptor beta chains drawn from one sample of a study of T-cell memory formation after mild COVID-19. TCRdb itself ran the 5' RACE reads through MiXCR, one entry per CDR3 protein. This table holds around 27,000 distinct CDR3 sequences, roughly 7.4% found once. Sequencing was performed on PBMCs or a T cell subset sorted from them (not recorded which). The receptors were gathered from an adult woman who had mild COVID-19 (a few samples of this study predate the infection). Cell type and time point are not known. The CDR3 runs from the conserved cysteine through the conserved F or W. A D gene is named only where the DNA matches it firmly. Some rows mark clone size as missing; the rest say once, few, many or name a class of expanded clone.

v_gene: TRBV2
j_gene: TRBJ2-7
d_gene: TRBD2
abundance: many
CDR3aa: CASSETSVTYEQYF
CDR3nt: TGTGCCAGCAGTGAAACTAGCGTAACCTACGAGCAGTACTTC

v_gene: TRBV25-1
j_gene: TRBJ2-3
d_gene: TRBD2
abundance: NA
CDR3aa: CASSDRKGIAGPSTDTQYF
CDR3nt: TGTGCCAGCAGTGATAGGAAGGGTATAGCGGGGCCCTCCACAGATACGCAGTATTTT

v_gene: TRBV25-1
j_gene: TRBJ2-7
d_gene: TRBD1
abundance: many
CDR3aa: CASRMTGPSYEQYF
CDR3nt: TGTGCCAGCAGGATGACAGGGCCCTCCTACGAGCAGTACTTC

v_gene: TRBV24-1
j_gene: TRBJ2-2
d_gene: TRBD1
abundance: many
CDR3aa: CATSDPGTGGTGELFF
CDR3nt: TGTGCCACCAGTGATCCCGGGACAGGGGGCACCGGGGAGCTGTTTTTT

v_gene: TRBV12-3/TRBV12-4
j_gene: TRBJ1-5
d_gene: NA
abundance: many
CDR3aa: CASLNTRGGGVTDSNQPQHF
CDR3nt: TGTGCCAGCCTCAATACCCGGGGCGGGGGCGTTACCGATAGCAATCAGCCCCAGCATTTT

v_gene: TRBV25-1
j_gene: TRBJ2-3
d_gene: TRBD2
abundance: many
CDR3aa: CASGTSASRTDTQYF
CDR3nt: TGTGCCAGCGGGACTAGCGCATCCCGCACAGATACGCAGTATTTT

v_gene: TRBV7-9
j_gene: TRBJ1-5
d_gene: TRBD1
abundance: many
CDR3aa: CASSWGQGGDQPQHF
CDR3nt: TGTGCCAGCAGCTGGGGACAGGGGGGCGATCAGCCCCAGCATTTT

v_gene: TRBV20-1
j_gene: TRBJ1-5
d_gene: NA
abundance: many
CDR3aa: CSASPYSNQPQHF
CDR3nt: TGCAGTGCTAGTCCCTATAGCAATCAGCCCCAGCATTTT

v_gene: TRBV5-6
j_gene: TRBJ2-3
d_gene: NA
abundance: many
CDR3aa: CASSLVDTQYF
CDR3nt: TGTGCCAGCAGCTTGGTGGATACGCAGTATTTT

v_gene: TRBV20-1
j_gene: TRBJ2-5
d_gene: TRBD1
abundance: many
CDR3aa: CSAGRRGETQYF
CDR3nt: TGCAGTGCTGGCCGCAGGGGGGAGACCCAGTACTTC

v_gene: TRBV27
j_gene: TRBJ1-5
d_gene: NA
abundance: many
CDR3aa: CASSSGTLGNQPQHF
CDR3nt: TGTGCCAGCAGTTCTGGGACCTTGGGCAATCAGCCCCAGCATTTT

v_gene: TRBV5-6
j_gene: TRBJ2-7
d_gene: TRBD1
abundance: NA
CDR3aa: CASSPGQGPIVSEQYF
CDR3nt: TGTGCCAGCAGCCCGGGACAGGGACCAATCGTTAGCGAGCAGTACTTC

v_gene: TRBV20-1
j_gene: TRBJ1-1
d_gene: NA
abundance: many
CDR3aa: CSADGLDTEAFF
CDR3nt: TGCAGTGCTGACGGACTGGACACTGAAGCTTTCTTT

v_gene: TRBV20-1
j_gene: TRBJ2-7
d_gene: NA
abundance: many
CDR3aa: CSAAPLSGDSYEQYF
CDR3nt: TGCAGTGCCGCCCCCTTGAGCGGAGACTCCTACGAGCAGTACTTC

v_gene: TRBV3-1
j_gene: TRBJ2-7
d_gene: TRBD2
abundance: many
CDR3aa: CASSQDGGLEYF
CDR3nt: TGTGCCAGCAGCCAAGATGGTGGACTAGAATACTTC